These 9 T cell receptor beta chains came from one sample sequenced in a study of blood T cell repertoires in COVID-19. Clones were sequenced by immunoSEQ multiplex PCR, and TCRdb holds only the in-frame ones, with some missing. The repertoire holds 90,000 to 150,000 clones, around 90% seen once, with about 7.7% in the top ten. The sample comprised peripheral blood. The receptor source for this set is a human donor in a cohort sampled during active COVID-19.

This clone came up once. V and J are TRBV6-4 and TRBJ2-1, with 7 bases that match TRBD2. V shed 8 bases and J 2 bases; nucleotides not matched to a gene: 9. Germline V gene lookup returns CDR1 MRHNA and CDR2 SNTAGT. This CDR3 region has 15 residues. CDR3 sequence: CASAREVLPYNEQFF. The CDR3 coding sequence is TGTGCCAGCGCCCGGGAGGTTCTCCCCTACAATGAGCAGTTCTTC.

The V and J genes are TRBV11-2 and TRBJ2-3; TRBD2 aligns across 9 bases. In germline, CDR1 is SGHAT, CDR2 FQNNGV. The CDR3 is 17 amino acids. V lost 2 bases and J lost 5; bases outside the gene matches: 11. The CDR3 spells CASSLTAGSGSGDTQYF. CDR3 nucleotide sequence: TGTGCCAGCAGCTTAACTGCCGGTAGCGGGAGTGGAGATACGCAGTATTTT.

In its sample, this clone was seen once. The rearrangement joins TRBV5-1 to TRBJ2-7; 12 positions match TRBD1. Germline V gene data show CDR1 as SGHRS and CDR2 as YFSETQ. Losses at the gene ends were 8 bases for V and 7 bases for J; bases not matched to a gene: 10. The CDR3 has 14 amino acids. Here the CDR3 reads CASWPGQGAAEQYF. The CDR3 DNA sequence: TGCGCCAGTTGGCCGGGACAGGGGGCGGCGGAGCAGTACTTC.

The V call is TRBV10-2, the J call TRBJ2-7; 9 bases are a match to TRBD2. Germline V CDR1 and CDR2: WSHSY, SAAADI. Trimming took 6 bases from V and 1 from J; bases not matched to a gene: 7. There are 15 residues in the CDR3. CDR3 sequence: CASRNGTSYSYEQYF. CDR3 nucleotide sequence: TGCGCCAGCAGAAACGGGACTAGCTATTCCTACGAGCAGTACTTC.

The genes are TRBV28 and TRBJ1-2; perhaps TRBD1 as D (5 bases). Trimming took 6 bases from V and 7 from J, leaving 18 bases between them. This CDR3 spans 14 amino acids. Germline loops: CDR1 MDHEN, CDR2 SYDVKM. CDR3 region: CASRINGGRGGYTF. CDR3 nucleotides: TGTGCCAGCAGGATTAACGGGGGGAGAGGTGGCTACACCTTC.

V is TRBV19 and J is TRBJ1-1; D remains unclear. The CDR3 is 16 amino acids. Trimming removed 0 bases from V and 4 bases from J, with 15 bases in between. Germline V gene lookup returns CDR1 LNHDA and CDR2 SQIVND (reference sequence). Here the CDR3 DNA reads TGTGCCAGTAGTATAGATCAGGCGGGTGCGTTCACTGAAGCTTTCTTT. Its translation: CASSIDQAGAFTEAFF.

The rearrangement links TRBV2 to TRBJ2-2; D may be TRBD1 (5 bases). CDR3 length equals 14 residues. Germline CDR1 is SNHLY and CDR2 is FYNNEI. V lost 2 bases, J lost 4 bases, and 8 bases lay in between. This CDR3 reads CASSEQGFTGELFF. CDR3 coding DNA: TGTGCCAGCAGTGAACAGGGATTCACCGGGGAGCTGTTTTTT.

DNA for the CDR3: TGTGCCAGCAGGGGACAGTGGGATGGAAACACCATATATTTT. The encoded protein is CASRGQWDGNTIYF. The genes are TRBV6-5 and TRBJ1-3; 7 positions agree with TRBD1. Per germline, CDR1 MNHEY and CDR2 SVGAGI. V dropped 6 bases and J dropped 3; count of bases not matched to a gene: 5. The CDR3 runs to 14 residues.

This sequence joins TRBV12-5 and TRBJ2-2; maybe TRBD2 (5 bases). V was shortened by 7 bases and J by 4 bases, with 19 bases between the two germline ends. The V gene's germline CDR1 is LGHNT and CDR2 FRNRAP. The CDR3 consists of 16 residues. CDR3 protein: CASAYGVGVGTGELFF. The CDR3 nucleotides read TGTGCTAGTGCCTACGGCGTCGGGGTCGGCACCGGGGAGCTGTTTTTT.